The next 5 T cell receptor beta chains were all read from a single sample in a study of shared clonotypes between healthy human individuals. Cells designated naive CD8 were CD45RO-negative and were positively selected for CCR7, with terminally differentiated effector memory CD45RA+ cells excluded. The repertoire was sequenced with immunoSEQ multiplex PCR; TCRdb's copy has only in-frame clones and lacks some. This table has about 2.2 million clones, roughly 91% appearing once. The sample consisted of naive CD8+ T cells from PBMCs. The source of these receptors is a man in his late teens or twenties in good health. Some clones in this sample may be carry-over from other donors' samples.

The rearrangement joins TRBV28 to TRBJ1-2; D unresolved. Trimming pared 6 bases from V and 4 bases from J, leaving 6 bases between. The CDR3 extends over 11 amino acids. In germline, CDR1 is MDHEN, CDR2 SYDVKM. This CDR3 reads CASRHGYGYTF. Written as DNA, the CDR3 is TGTGCCAGCAGACACGGCTATGGCTACACCTTC.

A remark on this clone: Other DNA sequences of this sample code for an identical CDR3. V is TRBV29-1 and J is TRBJ1-1; maybe TRBD1 (5 bases). CDR3 length: 13 amino acids. CDR1 is SQVTM and CDR2 is ANQGSEA in the germline V gene. Deletions cut 3 bases from V and 0 bases from J, with 8 bases between. CDR3 loop: CSVEGRLNTEAFF. DNA for the CDR3: TGCAGCGTTGAGGGACGACTGAACACTGAAGCTTTCTTT. Combining the CDR3 with reference TRBV29-1 and TRBJ1-1 gives the whole variable domain SAVISQKPSRDICQRGTSLTIQCQVDSQVTMMFWYRQQPGQSLTLIATANQGSEATYESGFVIDKFPISRPNLTFSTLTVSNMSPEDSSIYLCSVEGRLNTEAFFGQGTRLTVV.

The chain employs TRBV5-6 and TRBJ1-5, with D hard to call. Trimming took 3 bases from V and 0 from J, leaving 10 bases between them. This CDR3 has 15 residues. CDR1 and CDR2 (germline): SGHDT, YYEEEE. The CDR3 loop reads CASSSTGYSNQPQHF. The DNA for the CDR3 is TGTGCCAGCAGCTCGACGGGGTATAGCAATCAGCCCCAGCATTTT.

The rearrangement uses TRBV5-5 and TRBJ2-7; no definite D call. Trimming shortened V by 0 bases and J by 5 bases, and 15 bases separated the two germline ends. CDR3 length: 15 amino acids. Germline-derived CDR1 and CDR2 are SGHKS and YYEKEE (reference sequence). The CDR3 spells CASSLDRSTEDEQYF. CDR3 DNA: TGTGCCAGCAGCTTGGATCGGTCGACTGAAGACGAGCAGTACTTC.

The genes are TRBV7-9 and TRBJ2-1; D may be TRBD1 (5 bases). The CDR3 covers 15 residues. The V gene lost 0 bases and the J gene lost 6 bases, with 12 bases spanning the gap. CDR1 SEHNR and CDR2 FQNEAQ come from the germline V gene (reference sequence). The CDR3 protein is CASSLAVGQGNEQFF. CDR3 DNA sequence: TGTGCCAGCAGCTTAGCTGTTGGGCAGGGCAATGAGCAGTTCTTC.